The 10 T cell receptor beta chains reported below all come from one sample, sequenced in a study of response to subunit inactivated influenza vaccine. TCRdb recomputed calls from the RT-PCR reads with MiXCR, one row per CDR3 protein. The data show 550,000 to 800,000 distinct CDR3 sequences, approximately 15% seen once. Sequenced material: PBMCs from blood, taken approximately 15 days before vaccination. These receptors all stem from a man aged 45-60 years who received an inactivated influenza vaccine.

On this clonotype: An end of the junction does not agree with germline; a read error may underlie this. The rearrangement joins TRBV20-1 to TRBJ2-1, with TRBD2 matching 16 bases. Germline loops: CDR1 DFQATT, CDR2 SNEGSKA (reference sequence). This CDR3 has 14 residues. CDR3 in amino acids: CSAHAGLAGGGKVF. The CDR3 nucleotides read TGCAGTGCCCACGCGGGACTAGCGGGGGGGGGTAAAGTCTTC.

The chain carries TRBV20-1 and TRBJ1-2; 8 bases agree with TRBD1. Germline trimming cut 6 bases from V and 7 bases from J; bases unmatched to any gene: 4. In germline, CDR1 is DFQATT, CDR2 SNEGSKA (reference sequence). This CDR3 has 11 residues. CDR3 DNA sequence: TGCAGTGCGCCCGACAGGGGTGGCTACACCTTC. Its protein is CSAPDRGGYTF.

At least ten counts were recorded for this clonotype. The V gene is TRBV12-3 or TRBV12-4, the J gene TRBJ1-5; D is ambiguous. Trimming removed 5 bases at V and 5 bases at J, with 10 bases between. This CDR3 region has 13 residues. CDR3 in DNA: TGTGCCAGCAGTCCGACGGGTTATCAGCCCCAGCATTTT. It specifies CASSPTGYQPQHF.

This clonotype turned up a few times. V is TRBV20-1 and J is TRBJ2-7, with 7 positions matching TRBD1. Per the germline V gene, CDR1 is DFQATT and CDR2 is SNEGSKA (reference sequence). This CDR3 contains 13 residues. V lost 3 bases and J lost 5; bases outside the gene matches: 7. The CDR3 DNA reads TGCAGTGCTAGTGGGGACAGAATAGACGAGCAGTACTTC. Translating gives CSASGDRIDEQYF.

There are a few counts of this clonotype. This rearrangement joins TRBV5-1 to TRBJ2-2; TRBD2 aligns across 7 bases. Germline CDR1 reads SGHRS; CDR2 reads YFSETQ. Trimming took 5 bases from V and 3 from J; bases not matched to a gene: 22. The length of the CDR3 is 20 residues. In DNA form, the CDR3 reads TGCGCCAGCAGTTCGTCAAAAGGGACTACCGAGTCGAGATACACCGGGGAGCTGTTTTTT. Its translation: CASSSSKGTTESRYTGELFF.

The V gene is TRBV7-2, the J gene TRBJ1-2, with D perhaps TRBD1 (6 bases). V lost 4 bases to trimming and J lost 8 bases, with 20 bases between them. The CDR3 has 15 residues. The V gene's germline CDR1 is SGHTA and CDR2 FQGNSA. CDR3 DNA: TGTGCCAGCAGCTGGGGACACGGGCTCCCTGTAGGCTACACCTTC. Amino acid sequence: CASSWGHGLPVGYTF.

The gene calls are TRBV5-1 and TRBJ1-2; D is unresolved. V was cut by 0 bases and J by 5 bases, with 11 bases left in between. Germline V lookup: CDR1 SGHRS, CDR2 YFSETQ. The CDR3 covers 14 residues. CDR3 sequence reads: CASSLGAGDYGYTF. The CDR3 DNA reads TGCGCCAGCAGCTTGGGGGCAGGTGATTATGGCTACACCTTC.

The rearrangement links TRBV20-1 to TRBJ2-5, with D possibly being TRBD1 (5 bases). Germline CDR1 DFQATT, CDR2 SNEGSKA (reference sequence). The CDR3 sequence is 12 residues long. V was trimmed by 4 bases and J by 8 bases, leaving 14 bases between them. CDR3 sequence (DNA): TGCAGTGCTAAAACGGACACGGACACCCAGTACTTC. Translation: CSAKTDTDTQYF.

This clonotype has a handful of counts. The V call is TRBV7-9, the J call TRBJ1-3; 12 bases fit TRBD1. CDR1 and CDR2 (germline): SEHNR, FQNEAQ (reference sequence). Losses at the gene ends were 5 bases for V and 7 bases for J; bases not matched to a gene: 9. The CDR3 contains 16 residues. The CDR3: CASSTSSGTGGNTIYF. CDR3 nucleotide sequence: TGTGCCAGCAGCACCAGCTCCGGGACAGGGGGCAACACCATATATTTT. The entire variable domain, with the rest obtained from reference TRBV7-9 and TRBJ1-3, is as follows: DTGVSQNPRHKITKRGQNVTFRCDPISEHNRLYWYRQTLGQGPEFLTYFQNEAQLEKSRLLSDRFSAERPKGSFSTLEIQRTEQGDSAMYLCASSTSSGTGGNTIYFGEGSWLTVV.

This clonotype was observed at least ten times. The genes are TRBV4-1 and TRBJ1-3, with 8 positions matching TRBD1. Germline V gene data show CDR1 as MGHRA and CDR2 as YSYEKL. The CDR3 has 16 residues. The trim removed 1 base at V and 6 bases at J, leaving 8 bases unmatched. CDR3 nucleotides: TGCGCCAGCAGCCAAGTGGCGGTACAGGGGGTAAACACCATATATTTT. The encoded protein is CASSQVAVQGVNTIYF.